These 17 T cell receptor beta chains were all obtained from the same sample, sequenced in a study of OX40 agonist ivuxolimab in advanced cancers. Measured with immunoSEQ multiplex PCR; TCRdb has only the in-frame clones, and not every one. The sample shows 75,000 to 100,000 clones, roughly 91% of them seen only once. The source was CD4+ or CD8+ T cells sorted from blood, collected in a trial of the OX40 agonist ivuxolimab. These receptors all come from an adult with an advanced solid tumor such as melanoma, head and neck, liver or kidney cancer.

The genes are TRBV30 and TRBJ2-7; TRBD1 matches at 9 bases. The CDR3 length is 14 residues. Trimming took 2 bases from V and 3 from J; bases not matched to a gene: 5. CDR1 GTSNPN and CDR2 SVGIG come from the germline V gene (reference sequence). The CDR3 sequence is CAWSLQGAFYEQYF. CDR3 bases: TGTGCCTGGAGTTTACAGGGGGCGTTCTACGAGCAGTACTTC.

V usage is TRBV28 and J usage is TRBJ1-5; no firm D call. This CDR3 has 16 amino acids. Trimming cost V 6 bases and J 5 bases, with 20 bases left between them. The germline V gene has CDR1 MDHEN and CDR2 SYDVKM. The CDR3 loop is CASSLRLGAGYQPQHF. CDR3 in DNA: TGTGCCAGCAGCTTAAGGTTGGGTGCGGGCTATCAGCCCCAGCATTTT.

The gene calls are TRBV2 and TRBJ1-1; D remains ambiguous. Trimming took off 9 bases at V and 0 bases at J, with 11 bases between the two ends. CDR1 SNHLY and CDR2 FYNNEI come from the germline V gene. This CDR3 is built from 13 residues. CDR3 sequence (DNA): TGTGCCAGTACCTCAATCATGAACACTGAAGCTTTCTTT. This encodes CASTSIMNTEAFF. Supplemented by reference TRBV2 and TRBJ1-1, the full variable domain reads EPEVTQTPSHQVTQMGQEVILRCVPISNHLYFYWYRQILGQKVEFLVSFYNNEISEKSEIFDDQFSVERPDGSNFTLKIRSTKLEDSAMYFCASTSIMNTEAFFGQGTRLTVV.

This clone was seen a single time. The chain links TRBV5-1 to TRBJ2-2; D is unclear. The germline V and J ends were trimmed by 2 bases and 2 bases, with 7 bases remaining between them. This CDR3 comprises 14 residues. Per germline, CDR1 SGHRS and CDR2 YFSETQ. The chain's CDR3 is CASSFTANTGELFF. In DNA, the CDR3 is TGCGCCAGCAGCTTTACTGCAAACACCGGGGAGCTGTTTTTT.

Only one count was recorded for this clone. The V and J genes are TRBV6-1 and TRBJ2-7, with 8 nucleotides matching TRBD2. The CDR3 has 16 residues. The V segment lost 3 bases and the J segment 4 bases; nucleotides outside the gene matches: 11. Per the germline V gene, CDR1 is MNHNS and CDR2 is SASEGT. The CDR3 bases are TGTGCCAGCAGTGACAACCGGGTACTAGCGGTATACGAGCAGTACTTC. Translation: CASSDNRVLAVYEQYF.

J is TRBJ1-2 and V is TRBV9, with D unclear. The CDR3 covers 13 residues. Per the germline V gene, CDR1 is SGDLS and CDR2 is YYNGEE. V lost 3 bases to trimming and J lost 10 bases, with 16 bases between them. The CDR3 region has the DNA TGTGCCAGCAGCGCGTTGACCGGTATTGACTACACCTTC. It yields the protein CASSALTGIDYTF.

The genes are TRBV5-1 and TRBJ1-3; D remains ambiguous. Germline V gene data show CDR1 as SGHRS and CDR2 as YFSETQ. The CDR3 has 15 residues. The V end was cut by 4 bases, the J end by 1 base, with 12 bases between. CDR3 in amino acids: CASSPNPGSGNTIYF. In nucleotides, the CDR3 is TGCGCCAGCAGCCCGAATCCGGGGTCTGGAAACACCATATATTTT.

This chain joins TRBV18 and TRBJ1-1, with D maybe TRBD1 (5 bases). The CDR3 extends over 16 amino acids. Deletions cut 5 bases from V and 0 bases from J, with 16 bases between. The germline CDR1 and CDR2 sequences are KGHSH and LQKENI. The CDR3 nucleotides read TGTGCCAGCTCATCGCCACAGGATTCGATGAACACTGAAGCTTTCTTT. Translating it yields CASSSPQDSMNTEAFF.

Only a few counts were recorded for this clone. The CDR3 reads CASSAGQLSTDTQYF. The CDR3 nucleotides read TGCGCCAGCAGCGCGGGACAACTTAGCACAGATACGCAGTATTTT. This rearrangement joins TRBV4-3 to TRBJ2-3; D assignment may be TRBD1 or TRBD2 (6 bases each). V was clipped by 5 bases and J by 0 bases, with 12 bases between them. Per germline, CDR1 LGHNA and CDR2 YSLEER. CDR3 length equals 15 residues.

The chain carries TRBV18 and TRBJ1-5; D unclear. The V gene lost 5 bases and the J gene lost 5 bases, with 10 bases spanning the gap. Looked up from germline, CDR1 is KGHSH and CDR2 is LQKENI. The length of the CDR3 is 13 residues. The CDR3 sequence is CASSLDRDQPQHF. CDR3 coding DNA: TGTGCCAGCTCATTGGACCGCGATCAGCCCCAGCATTTT. The full variable domain, in which reference TRBV18 and TRBJ1-5 provide the parts outside the CDR3, is NAGVMQNPRHLVRRRGQEARLRCSPMKGHSHVYWYRQLPEEGLKFMVYLQKENIIDESGMPKERFSAEFPKEGPSILRIQQVVRGDSAAYFCASSLDRDQPQHFGDGTRLSIL.

The J gene is TRBJ1-6, the V gene TRBV7-9; no firm D call. The germline gives CDR1 SEHNR, CDR2 FQNEAQ (reference sequence). The CDR3 sequence is 13 residues long. The V gene lost 5 bases and the J gene lost 6 bases, with 8 bases spanning the gap. The CDR3 DNA reads TGTGCCAGCAGCCTCGCGCCTAATTCACCCCTCCACTTT. Protein: CASSLAPNSPLHF.

The rearrangement uses TRBV14 and TRBJ2-7; D is ambiguous. CDR1 SGHDN and CDR2 FVKESK come from the germline V gene. Trimming shortened V by 5 bases and J by 5 bases, and 16 bases separated the two germline ends. CDR3 length: 14 amino acids. The CDR3 DNA reads TGTGCCAGCAGCGAAAGAACTTTCGCGGACGAGCAGTACTTC. This gives the protein CASSERTFADEQYF.

J is TRBJ1-2 and V is TRBV7-9; possible D gene TRBD1, 6 bases. Trimming removed 5 bases at V and 4 bases at J, with 17 bases between. This CDR3 has 15 amino acids. In germline, CDR1 is SEHNR, CDR2 FQNEAQ (reference sequence). CDR3 sequence: CASSPPGGPGYGYTF. Written as DNA, the CDR3 is TGTGCCAGCAGCCCACCGGGGGGGCCGGGCTATGGCTACACCTTC.

The rearrangement joins TRBV6-5 to TRBJ1-2; 8 nucleotides line up with TRBD1. The CDR3 is 16 amino acids. V trimming: 0 bases; J trimming: 2 bases; junction bases outside the gene matches: 5. Germline V lookup: CDR1 MNHEY, CDR2 SVGAGI. This CDR3 is CASSYSRTGQNYGYTF. The CDR3 coding sequence is TGTGCCAGCAGTTACTCCCGGACAGGGCAGAACTATGGCTACACCTTC.

This chain links TRBV7-2 with TRBJ2-7, with D maybe TRBD2 (7 bases). V shed 5 bases and J shed 3 bases, with 17 bases lying between them. Looked up from germline, CDR1 is SGHTA and CDR2 is FQGNSA. The CDR3 is 15 residues long. CDR3 amino acids: CASSPVGGGNYEQYF. The CDR3 DNA follows: TGTGCCAGCAGCCCCGTAGGGGGAGGGAACTACGAGCAGTACTTC.

The chain combines TRBV18 with TRBJ2-3; D is undetermined. V dropped 3 bases and J dropped 1 base, with 8 bases sitting between them. The CDR3 spans 14 residues. The germline CDR1 and CDR2 sequences are KGHSH and LQKENI. In DNA form, the CDR3 reads TGTGCCAGCTCACCGAGCACCCGCACAGATACGCAGTATTTT. This codes for CASSPSTRTDTQYF. Looking up the rest from reference TRBV18 and TRBJ2-3 gives the full variable domain: NAGVMQNPRHLVRRRGQEARLRCSPMKGHSHVYWYRQLPEEGLKFMVYLQKENIIDESGMPKERFSAEFPKEGPSILRIQQVVRGDSAAYFCASSPSTRTDTQYFGPGTRLTVL.

The chain couples TRBV14 to TRBJ1-1; TRBD1 might be the D (6 bases). The V gene's germline CDR1 is SGHDN and CDR2 FVKESK. There are 16 residues in the CDR3. With 0 bases removed from V and 0 bases from J, the gap between germline ends came to 11 bases. Here the CDR3 DNA reads TGTGCCAGCAGCCAAGACTGGGGGCTGGTGAACACTGAAGCTTTCTTT. Its translation is CASSQDWGLVNTEAFF.